The TCR beta chain under discussion was sequenced for a study of T cell responses to AZD1222 COVID-19 vaccine. Regarding this clone: Its antigen is as yet unknown.

Assay: immunoSEQ multiplex PCR; the TCRdb copy retains only in-frame clones and omits some. The sample lists around 130,000 clones; over 90% were seen once. The V and J ends lost 3 bases and 2 bases respectively, with 14 bases between them. Germline V gene data show CDR1 as KGHSH and CDR2 as LQKENI. The CDR3 has 16 amino acids. The study, taken as a whole, reports: Baseline seropositives among AZD1222 recipients totaled only 5 to 7. After two AZD1222 doses, spike-specific TCR breadth and depth rose versus day 0.

Material: peripheral blood, obtained on day 0 of AZD1222 vaccination. The sequence came from an adult in good health. V and J are TRBV18 and TRBJ2-1; D is undetermined. CDR3 DNA: TGTGCCAGCTCACCGACGGGCCAAAAGACCTACAATGAGCAGTTCTTC. Protein product: CASSPTGQKTYNEQFF.